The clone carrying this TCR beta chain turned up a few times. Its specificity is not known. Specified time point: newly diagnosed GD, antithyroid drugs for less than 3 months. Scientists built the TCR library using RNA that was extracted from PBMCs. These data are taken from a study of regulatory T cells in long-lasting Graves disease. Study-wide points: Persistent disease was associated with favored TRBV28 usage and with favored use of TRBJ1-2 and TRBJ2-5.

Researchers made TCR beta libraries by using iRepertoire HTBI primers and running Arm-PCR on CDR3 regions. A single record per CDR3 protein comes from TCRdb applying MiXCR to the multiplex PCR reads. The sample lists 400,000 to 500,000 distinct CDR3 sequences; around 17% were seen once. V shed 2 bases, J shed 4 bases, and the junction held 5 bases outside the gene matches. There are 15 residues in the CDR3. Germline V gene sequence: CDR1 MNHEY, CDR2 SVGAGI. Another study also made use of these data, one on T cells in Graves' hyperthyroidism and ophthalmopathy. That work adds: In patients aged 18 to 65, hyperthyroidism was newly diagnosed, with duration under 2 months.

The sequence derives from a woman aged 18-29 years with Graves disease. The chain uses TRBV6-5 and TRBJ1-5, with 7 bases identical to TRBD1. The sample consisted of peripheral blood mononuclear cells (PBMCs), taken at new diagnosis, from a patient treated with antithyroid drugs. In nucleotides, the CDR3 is TGTGCCAGCAGTTACCTCCGGGACAGAAATCAGCCCCAGCATTTT. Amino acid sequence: CASSYLRDRNQPQHF.